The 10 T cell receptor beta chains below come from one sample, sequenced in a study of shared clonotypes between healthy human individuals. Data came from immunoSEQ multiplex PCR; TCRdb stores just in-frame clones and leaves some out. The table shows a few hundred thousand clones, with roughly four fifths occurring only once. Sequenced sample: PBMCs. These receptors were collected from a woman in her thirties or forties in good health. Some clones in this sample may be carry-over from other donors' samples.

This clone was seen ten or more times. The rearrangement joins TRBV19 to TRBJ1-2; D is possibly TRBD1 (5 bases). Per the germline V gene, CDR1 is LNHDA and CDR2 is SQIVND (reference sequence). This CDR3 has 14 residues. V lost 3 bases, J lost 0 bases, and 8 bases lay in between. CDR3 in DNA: TGTGCCAGTAGTATCAGGGAAGCTAACTATGGCTACACCTTC. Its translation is CASSIREANYGYTF.

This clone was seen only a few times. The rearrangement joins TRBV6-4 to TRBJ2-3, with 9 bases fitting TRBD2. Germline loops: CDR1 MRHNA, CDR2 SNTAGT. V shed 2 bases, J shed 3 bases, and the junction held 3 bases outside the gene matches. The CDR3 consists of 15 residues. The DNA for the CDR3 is TGTGCCAGCAGTGACCGAGCGGGAGGAACAGATACGCAGTATTTT. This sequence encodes CASSDRAGGTDTQYF.

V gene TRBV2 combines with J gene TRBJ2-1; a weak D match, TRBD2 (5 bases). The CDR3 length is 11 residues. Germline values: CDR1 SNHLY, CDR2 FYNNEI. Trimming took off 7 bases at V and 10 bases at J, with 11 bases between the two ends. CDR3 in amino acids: CASTTDFEQFF. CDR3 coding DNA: TGTGCCAGCACTACGGACTTCGAGCAGTTCTTC.

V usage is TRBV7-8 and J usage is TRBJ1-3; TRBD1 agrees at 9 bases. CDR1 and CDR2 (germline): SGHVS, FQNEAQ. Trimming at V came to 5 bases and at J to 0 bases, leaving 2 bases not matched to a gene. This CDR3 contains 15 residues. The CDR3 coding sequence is TGTGCCAGCAGCCCGGACAGGGGCTCTGGAAACACCATATATTTT. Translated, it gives CASSPDRGSGNTIYF.

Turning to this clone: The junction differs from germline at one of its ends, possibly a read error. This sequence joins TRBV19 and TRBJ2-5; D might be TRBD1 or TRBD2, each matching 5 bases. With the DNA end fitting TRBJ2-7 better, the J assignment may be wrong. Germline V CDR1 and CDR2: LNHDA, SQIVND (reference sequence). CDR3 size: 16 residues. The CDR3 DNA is TGTGCCAGCAGTACCCTAGACGGGGCACAGACCTACGAGCAGTACTTC. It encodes CASSTLDGAQTYEQYF.

For the CDR3, the DNA is TGTGCCAGCAGCCAAGAACCGGGTTCGGGCACTGAAGCTTTCTTT. Residues: CASSQEPGSGTEAFF. The rearrangement links TRBV4-2 to TRBJ1-1; no firm D call. CDR3 size: 15 residues. Germline lookup yields CDR1 LGHNA and CDR2 YNFKEQ. Trimming shortened V by 0 bases and J by 4 bases, and 12 bases separated the two germline ends.

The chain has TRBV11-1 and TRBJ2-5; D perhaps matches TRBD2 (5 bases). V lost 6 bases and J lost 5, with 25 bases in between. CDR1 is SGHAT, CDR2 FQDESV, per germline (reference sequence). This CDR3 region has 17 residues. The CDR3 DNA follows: TGTGCCAGCAGTGAATTGTGGAGGATCATCGTCGACGAGACCCAGTACTTC. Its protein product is CASSELWRIIVDETQYF.

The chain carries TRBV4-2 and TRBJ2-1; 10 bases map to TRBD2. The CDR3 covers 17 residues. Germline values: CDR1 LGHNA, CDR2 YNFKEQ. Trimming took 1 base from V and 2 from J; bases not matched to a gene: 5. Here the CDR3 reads CASSQASGRYPYNEQFF. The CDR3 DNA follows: TGTGCCAGCAGCCAAGCTAGCGGGAGATACCCCTACAATGAGCAGTTCTTC.

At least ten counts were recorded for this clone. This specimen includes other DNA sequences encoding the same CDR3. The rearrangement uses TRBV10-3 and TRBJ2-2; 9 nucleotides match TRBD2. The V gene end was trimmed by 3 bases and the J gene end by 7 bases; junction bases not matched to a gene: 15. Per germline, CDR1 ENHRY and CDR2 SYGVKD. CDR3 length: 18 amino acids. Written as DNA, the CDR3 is TGTGCCATCAGTGAAGGGGGGCGGGCTAGCGGGAATCGCGGGGAGCTGTTTTTT. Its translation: CAISEGGRASGNRGELFF.

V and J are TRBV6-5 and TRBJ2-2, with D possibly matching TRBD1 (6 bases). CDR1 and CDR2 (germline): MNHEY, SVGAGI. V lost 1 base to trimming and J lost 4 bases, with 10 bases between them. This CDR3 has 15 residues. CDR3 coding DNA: TGTGCCAGCAGTTACTGGGACACACGCACCGGGGAGCTGTTTTTT. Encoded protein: CASSYWDTRTGELFF.